The 18 T cell receptor beta chains below all came from one sample that was sequenced in a study of cytomegalovirus exposure and HLA in healthy donors. PCR was performed using 60 Vbeta and 13 Jbeta primers. Only in-frame clones appear in the TCRdb table, and some are missing; sequencing was by immunoSEQ multiplex PCR. The sample consists of over 90,000 clones, 63% of them appearing once. The sample taken for sequencing was PBMCs. Every receptor here comes from a human donor in good health.

This clone was seen a handful of times. The chain couples TRBV6-5 to TRBJ2-7; no reliable D call. Germline V gene data show CDR1 as MNHEY and CDR2 as SVGAGI. The CDR3 has 12 residues. The V and J ends lost 2 bases and 7 bases respectively, with 9 bases between them. Here the CDR3 DNA reads TGTGCCAGCAGTTACCCGACAAGTGAGCAGTACTTC. Translating it yields CASSYPTSEQYF.

This chain connects TRBV5-1 to TRBJ2-1; 12 bases line up with TRBD2. The CDR3 sequence is 16 residues long. Trimming cost V 2 bases and J 2 bases; bases outside gene matches: 2. CDR1 and CDR2 from the germline V gene are SGHRS and YFSETQ. CDR3 nucleotides: TGCGCCAGCAGCTTCGGACTAGCGGGGACCTACAATGAGCAGTTCTTC. It is translated as CASSFGLAGTYNEQFF.

V usage is TRBV6-6 and J usage is TRBJ1-1; D gene unclear. Trimming removed 6 bases at V and 5 bases at J, with 13 bases between. The CDR3 length is 13 residues. Germline V CDR1 and CDR2: MNHNY, SVGAGI (reference sequence). CDR3 region: CASSVKSGTEAFF. CDR3 DNA sequence: TGTGCCAGCAGCGTAAAATCGGGGACTGAAGCTTTCTTT.

This clone came up a few times. This chain links TRBV7-9 with TRBJ2-3; a possible D gene is TRBD2 (7 bases). The CDR3 loop spans 16 amino acids. V was trimmed by 2 bases and J by 2 bases, leaving 14 bases between them. Germline CDR1 is SEHNR and CDR2 is FQNEAQ (reference sequence). The CDR3 protein is CASSLRGAWATDTQYF. CDR3 nucleotide sequence: TGTGCCAGCAGCTTACGGGGGGCGTGGGCCACAGATACGCAGTATTTT.

The chain carries TRBV19 and TRBJ2-7; the match to TRBD2 covers 8 bases. V was clipped by 5 bases and J by 0 bases; unmatched bases: 3. The V gene's germline CDR1 is LNHDA and CDR2 SQIVND (reference sequence). There are 14 residues in the CDR3. CDR3 sequence (DNA): TGTGCCAGTAGTCCGGCGGGGGGCTCCTACGAGCAGTACTTC. Translation gives CASSPAGGSYEQYF.

The rearrangement links TRBV7-9 to TRBJ2-5; D gene uncertain. Trimming removed 7 bases from V and 2 bases from J, with 5 bases in between. Germline V gene lookup returns CDR1 SEHNR and CDR2 FQNEAQ (reference sequence). The CDR3 loop spans 11 amino acids. The CDR3 nucleotides are TGTGCCAGCACCCTACAAGAGACCCAGTACTTC. Translating gives CASTLQETQYF.

This clone occurred a few times. V gene TRBV11-2 combines with J gene TRBJ1-2, with TRBD1 matching over 7 bases. The V gene end was trimmed by 0 bases and the J gene end by 8 bases; junction bases not matched to a gene: 9. Germline V CDR1 and CDR2: SGHAT, FQNNGV. The CDR3 sequence is 15 residues long. The CDR3 loop is CASSLDGRGVKGYTF. Written as DNA, the CDR3 is TGTGCCAGCAGCTTAGACGGCAGGGGGGTTAAGGGCTACACCTTC.

The V gene is TRBV11-1, the J gene TRBJ2-3; D not resolved. The CDR3 length is 14 residues. The V end was cut by 1 base, the J end by 6 bases, with 11 bases between. The germline CDR1 and CDR2 sequences are SGHAT and FQDESV (reference sequence). The CDR3 protein is CASSLVPGSDTQYF. The DNA for the CDR3 is TGTGCCAGCAGCTTAGTCCCCGGGTCTGATACGCAGTATTTT.

The chain has TRBV5-1 and TRBJ2-3; D ambiguous. Germline loops: CDR1 SGHRS, CDR2 YFSETQ. Trimming shortened V by 4 bases and J by 0 bases, and 21 bases separated the two germline ends. The CDR3 spans 18 residues. CDR3 loop: CASSMGLLSTSSTDTQYF. CDR3 coding DNA: TGCGCCAGCAGCATGGGTTTATTATCTACTTCTAGCACAGATACGCAGTATTTT. The full variable domain, in which reference TRBV5-1 and TRBJ2-3 provide the parts outside the CDR3, is KAGVTQTPRYLIKTRGQQVTLSCSPISGHRSVSWYQQTPGQGLQFLFEYFSETQRNKGNFPGRFSGRQFSNSRSEMNVSTLELGDSALYLCASSMGLLSTSSTDTQYFGPGTRLTVL.

V usage is TRBV10-2 and J usage is TRBJ2-1; 8 nucleotides agree with TRBD2. The CDR3 runs to 16 residues. The V and J ends lost 0 bases and 14 bases, in that order; junction bases with no gene match: 15. Germline CDR1 and CDR2: WSHSY and SAAADI. The CDR3 sequence: CASSESNGRGGGKKFF. In nucleotides, the CDR3 is TGCGCCAGCAGTGAGTCGAATGGTCGTGGCGGGGGGAAGAAGTTCTTC.

The V call is TRBV7-3, the J call TRBJ1-1, with D unresolved. The CDR3 covers 16 residues. Germline V gene sequence: CDR1 SGHTA, CDR2 FQGTGA. Trimming took 1 base from V and 3 from J, leaving 15 bases between them. DNA of the CDR3: TGTGCCAGCAGCTTAAATATCCGGGAGCGAGACACTGAAGCTTTCTTT. Protein product: CASSLNIRERDTEAFF. Combining the CDR3 with reference TRBV7-3 and TRBJ1-1 gives the whole variable domain GAGVSQTPSNKVTEKGKYVELRCDPISGHTALYWYRQSLGQGPEFLIYFQGTGAADDSGLPNDRFFAVRPEGSVSTLKIQRTERGDSAVYLCASSLNIRERDTEAFFGQGTRLTVV.

This clone was recorded a few times. One junction end disagrees with the germline gene, perhaps due to a read error. The chain carries TRBV7-9 and TRBJ2-7; 7 bases match TRBD1. This CDR3 is built from 12 residues. CDR1 and CDR2 (germline): SEHNR, FQNEAQ (reference sequence). CDR3 region: CSSSSDREGEYF. As DNA, the CDR3 is TGTTCCAGCAGCTCCGACAGGGAAGGGGAGTACTTC. The entire variable domain, with the rest obtained from reference TRBV7-9 and TRBJ2-7, is as follows: DTGVSQNPRHKITKRGQNVTFRCDPISEHNRLYWYRQTLGQGPEFLTYFQNEAQLEKSRLLSDRFSAERPKGSFSTLEIQRTEQGDSAMYLCSSSSDREGEYFGPGTRLTVT.

V and J are TRBV4-1 and TRBJ1-2, with 10 bases fitting TRBD1. CDR1 is MGHRA and CDR2 is YSYEKL in the germline V gene. The CDR3 length is 15 residues. V lost 3 bases and J lost 2; bases outside the gene matches: 3. CDR3 region: CASSHSDRGNYGYTF. The CDR3 DNA reads as TGCGCCAGCAGCCATTCGGACAGGGGGAACTATGGCTACACCTTC.

V is TRBV28 and J is TRBJ2-5, with 7 bases matching TRBD1. The CDR3 is 12 amino acids. Germline V gene sequence: CDR1 MDHEN, CDR2 SYDVKM. Germline trimming cut 10 bases from V and 7 bases from J; bases unmatched to any gene: 9. In DNA, the CDR3 is TGTGCCACCGGACAGGTTCGTGCGACCCAGTACTTC. Amino acids: CATGQVRATQYF.

A few counts support this clone. The gene calls are TRBV10-3 and TRBJ1-2; possibly TRBD1 for D (5 bases). The CDR3 loop spans 16 amino acids. The V gene lost 1 base and the J gene lost 2 bases, with 14 bases spanning the gap. The germline V gene has CDR1 ENHRY and CDR2 SYGVKD. CDR3 amino acids: CAISEWAGRDNYGYTF. In DNA form, the CDR3 reads TGTGCCATCAGTGAGTGGGCAGGGAGGGACAACTATGGCTACACCTTC.

This clone appeared a single time. One end of the junction varies from germline; a read error may be responsible. The chain recombines TRBV7-9 with TRBJ1-1; maybe TRBD1 (6 bases). This CDR3 has 18 amino acids. Germline values: CDR1 SEHNR, CDR2 FQNEAQ (reference sequence). The CDR3 reads CSSSIAARGPKLNTEAFF. CDR3 nucleotides: TGTTCCAGCAGCATAGCTGCCAGGGGACCTAAACTGAACACTGAAGCTTTCTTT.

This clone came up once. The chain couples TRBV29-1 to TRBJ1-1, with D possibly TRBD1 on 5 matching bases. Germline CDR1 reads SQVTM; CDR2 reads ANQGSEA. Trimming took off 3 bases at V and 4 bases at J, with 12 bases between the two ends. The CDR3 extends over 13 amino acids. CDR3 bases: TGCAGCGTTGAGTCGGGGGATAGCACTGAAGCTTTCTTT. Translated, it gives CSVESGDSTEAFF.

The chain uses TRBV5-5 and TRBJ1-2, with a weak D call TRBD1 (5 bases). This CDR3 spans 14 amino acids. CDR1 is SGHKS and CDR2 is YYEKEE in the germline V gene (reference sequence). Trimming left V 1 base short and J 4 bases short, with 11 bases between. The CDR3 region is CASSLPGTAYGYTF. CDR3 nucleotides: TGTGCCAGCAGCTTGCCCGGGACTGCCTATGGCTACACCTTC. Looking up the rest from reference TRBV5-5 and TRBJ1-2 gives the full variable domain: DAGVTQSPTHLIKTRGQQVTLRCSPISGHKSVSWYQQVLGQGPQFIFQYYEKEERGRGNFPDRFSARQFPNYSSELNVNALLLGDSALYLCASSLPGTAYGYTFGSGTRLTVV.